This T cell receptor beta chain originates from a study of T cells after posttransplantation cyclophosphamide. Some clones are missing from TCRdb's copy, which holds only in-frame ones; the method was immunoSEQ multiplex PCR. The sample has 30,000 to 40,000 clones, none seen only once. V was pared by 10 bases and J by 2 bases, with 7 bases of the junction left unmatched. The CDR3 runs 14 residues. Per germline, CDR1 MDHEN and CDR2 SYDVKM. This clone was seen at least ten times. The antigen remains undetermined. Overall study results and limits: After PTCy, TRB diversity resembled that of CNI/methotrexate controls. Blood and skin or GI T cell repertoires showed limited TRB overlap. Donor CD8+ memory clones often dominated recipient blood repertoires at later times.

Sequencing was done on a sample of PBMCs. The clonotype comes from a man in his fifties in good health, CMV-negative, and a related stem cell transplant donor. The chain carries TRBV28 and TRBJ2-3, with 9 nucleotides matching TRBD2. The CDR3 DNA reads as TGTGCCAAGAGGACTAGCGCTTACACAGATACGCAGTATTTT. This sequence encodes CAKRTSAYTDTQYF.